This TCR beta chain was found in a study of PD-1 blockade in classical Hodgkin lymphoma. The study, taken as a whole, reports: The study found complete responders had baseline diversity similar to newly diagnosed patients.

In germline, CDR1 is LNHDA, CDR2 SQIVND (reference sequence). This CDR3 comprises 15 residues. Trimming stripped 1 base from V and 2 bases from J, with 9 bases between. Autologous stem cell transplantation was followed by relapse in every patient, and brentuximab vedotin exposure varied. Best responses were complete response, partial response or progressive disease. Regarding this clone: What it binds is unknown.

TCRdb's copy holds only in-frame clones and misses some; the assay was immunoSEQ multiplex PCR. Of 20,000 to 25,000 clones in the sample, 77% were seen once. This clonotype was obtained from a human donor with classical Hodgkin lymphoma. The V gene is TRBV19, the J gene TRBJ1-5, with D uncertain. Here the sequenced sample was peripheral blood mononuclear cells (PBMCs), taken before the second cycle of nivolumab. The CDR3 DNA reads TGTGCCAGTAGTATAGTAGCGATGGGCAATCAGCCCCAGCATTTT. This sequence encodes CASSIVAMGNQPQHF.